A selection of T cell receptor beta chains follows, all from one sample in a study of identical twins. TCRdb reanalysed the 5' RACE reads using MiXCR and keeps one entry per CDR3 protein. The repertoire consists of 220,000 or so distinct CDR3 sequences, with about 7% occurring once and the leading ten covering 3% to 4%. This sample also appeared in a second study, on yellow fever vaccine responses in identical twins.

The sample comprised memory (CD45RO+) T cells sorted from blood. The receptors stem from a woman in her late teens or twenties in good health. Each CDR3 is given with its conserved first and last residue. Each record gives: V gene, J gene, D gene, clone size, CDR3 DNA, CDR3 protein. D genes are given only for firm matches. Not every row has a clone size; where given, it reads once, few, many or a size class.

TRBV5-1	TRBJ1-4	NA	few	TGCGCCAGCAGCTTGGCCTCTGTGACCACAGCGGGTGAAAAACTGTTTTTT	CASSLASVTTAGEKLFF
TRBV7-8	TRBJ2-1	NA	many	TGTGCCAGCAGCTTACAGGGGTCAGGGTACTACAATGAGCAGTTCTTC	CASSLQGSGYYNEQFF
TRBV20-1	TRBJ2-2	TRBD2	NA	TGCAGTGCTAGCGCCGGGACTAGCGAGGAGCTGTTTTTT	CSASAGTSEELFF
TRBV7-9	TRBJ2-1	NA	few	TGTGCCAGCAGCTTAGCCTGGGGGTACAATGAGCAGTTCTTC	CASSLAWGYNEQFF
TRBV5-1	TRBJ2-1	NA	NA	TGCGCCAGCAGCTTGGGGGCGGGCACGGATGAGCAGTTCTTC	CASSLGAGTDEQFF
TRBV11-2	TRBJ2-1	TRBD2	NA	TGTGCCAGCAGCCGATCCGGGACTAGCGGACAAAATGAGCAGTTCTTC	CASSRSGTSGQNEQFF
TRBV7-3	TRBJ2-3	TRBD1	few	TGTGCCAGCAGGATCGGGGGACAGGGGGCCGCAGATACGCAGTATTTT	CASRIGGQGAADTQYF
TRBV10-3	TRBJ2-7	NA	NA	TGTGCCATCAGTGCAGGGGTGTCCTACGAGCAGTACTTC	CAISAGVSYEQYF
TRBV5-1	TRBJ2-1	NA	many	TGCGCCAGCAGCTTGACCGTTGGGGCAAACAATGAGCAGTTCTTC	CASSLTVGANNEQFF
TRBV20-1	TRBJ2-7	TRBD2	many	TGCAGTGCTAGTGAGACTAGCGGGAATCTCTACGAGCAGTACTTC	CSASETSGNLYEQYF
TRBV3-1	TRBJ2-5	NA	few	TGTGCCAGCAGCCACCGGACTGGGGCGGGAGAGACCCAGTACTTC	CASSHRTGAGETQYF
TRBV20-1	TRBJ2-3	NA	many	TGCAGTGCTCTACCCTACACAGATACGCAGTATTTT	CSALPYTDTQYF
TRBV3-1	TRBJ2-2	NA	NA	TGTGCCAGCAGCCAAGACCGGAGGCCCCGGAGTACCGGGGAGCTGTTTTTT	CASSQDRRPRSTGELFF
TRBV7-9	TRBJ1-2	TRBD1	few	TGTGCCAGCATTAAGGGGGCAGAAAACTATGGCTACACCTTC	CASIKGAENYGYTF
TRBV27	TRBJ2-5	NA	NA	TGTGCCAGCAGTTTTAGGCACCCGAGTTTTGGGGAGACCCAGTACTTC	CASSFRHPSFGETQYF
TRBV2	TRBJ1-6	NA	NA	TGTGCCAGCCTCCGGGAAGAGGGAGGTTCACCCCTCCACTTT	CASLREEGGSPLHF
TRBV20-1	TRBJ2-1	TRBD2	many	TGCAGTGCATCCGAGCGGGAGGGCCTCAATGAGCAGTTCTTC	CSASEREGLNEQFF
TRBV28	TRBJ2-3	TRBD1	NA	TGTGCCAGCAGTTTGGGGACAGGGGGGTCAGATACGCAGTATTTT	CASSLGTGGSDTQYF
TRBV12-3/TRBV12-4	TRBJ2-3	NA	NA	TGTGCCAGCAGTTCGTACCGGCCAAGCACAGATACGCAGTATTTT	CASSSYRPSTDTQYF
TRBV20-1	TRBJ2-4	NA	NA	TGCAGTGCTAGGGTGAAGGGGCAGGATTTAGCCAAAAACATTCAGTACTTC	CSARVKGQDLAKNIQYF